The 18 T cell receptor beta chains below all came from one sample that was sequenced in a study of Ad26.COV2.S vaccination and SARS-CoV-2 variants. The table came from immunoSEQ multiplex PCR; TCRdb's copy has only in-frame clones and leaves some out. The sample contains about 180,000 clones, roughly nine tenths of which appear only once. The sequenced sample was peripheral blood, obtained after recovery from COVID-19. These receptors all come from a human donor who had recovered from COVID-19.

The rearrangement links TRBV7-2 to TRBJ2-3, with 11 bases lining up with TRBD2. This CDR3 is built from 16 residues. CDR1 and CDR2 (germline): SGHTA, FQGNSA. The V segment lost 0 bases and the J segment 2 bases; nucleotides outside the gene matches: 1. The CDR3 bases are TGTGCCAGCAGCTTAGCACTAGCGGGGGTCACAGATACGCAGTATTTT. Residues: CASSLALAGVTDTQYF.

J is TRBJ2-2 and V is TRBV2, with 10 bases matching TRBD2. Trimming at V came to 4 bases and at J to 6 bases, leaving 5 bases not matched to a gene. CDR1 is SNHLY, CDR2 FYNNEI, per germline. The CDR3 is 15 residues long. The CDR3 coding sequence is TGTGCCAGCAGTGTATATAGCGGGAGGTCCGGGGAGCTGTTTTTT. Its translation is CASSVYSGRSGELFF.

CDR3 loop: CATSRDPSGTYNEQFF. DNA of the CDR3: TGTGCCACCAGCAGAGATCCTAGCGGAACCTACAATGAGCAGTTCTTC. This chain joins TRBV15 and TRBJ2-1, with 7 positions matching TRBD2. The ends lost 0 bases at V and 2 bases at J; junction bases unmatched: 4. Per the germline V gene, CDR1 is LNHNV and CDR2 is YYDKDF (reference sequence). CDR3 length equals 16 residues.

This clone came up a few times. V is TRBV19 and J is TRBJ2-7; 12 bases map to TRBD1. With 4 bases clipped from V and 5 bases from J, the junction kept 3 bases outside the gene matches. CDR3 length: 14 residues. Germline CDR1 is LNHDA and CDR2 is SQIVND (reference sequence). CDR3 amino acids: CASSTRDRGHEQYF. The CDR3, as DNA: TGTGCCAGTAGTACCAGGGACAGGGGGCACGAGCAGTACTTC. The full variable domain, in which reference TRBV19 and TRBJ2-7 provide the parts outside the CDR3, is DGGITQSPKYLFRKEGQNVTLSCEQNLNHDAMYWYRQDPGQGLRLIYYSQIVNDFQKGDIAEGYSVSREKKESFPLTVTSAQKNPTAFYLCASSTRDRGHEQYFGPGTRLTVT.

The rearrangement links TRBV29-1 to TRBJ2-1, with 8 bases identical to TRBD2. The CDR3 runs to 17 residues. V trimming: 7 bases; J trimming: 4 bases; junction bases outside the gene matches: 18. CDR1 is SQVTM, CDR2 ANQGSEA, per germline. CDR3 protein: CSAPGGTEAGVYNEQFF. CDR3 bases: TGCAGCGCCCCTGGGGGGACCGAAGCGGGGGTATACAATGAGCAGTTCTTC.

This chain connects TRBV6-6 to TRBJ2-3; tentative D call: TRBD1 (6 bases). The CDR3 sequence is 14 residues long. Germline V gene lookup returns CDR1 MNHNY and CDR2 SVGAGI (reference sequence). Trimming took off 5 bases at V and 4 bases at J, with 13 bases between the two ends. CDR3 sequence: CASSANRESDTQYF. The CDR3 nucleotides are TGTGCCAGCAGTGCCAACAGGGAATCAGATACGCAGTATTTT.

This chain links TRBV7-9 with TRBJ2-7, with D possibly matching TRBD1 (6 bases). Germline lookup yields CDR1 SEHNR and CDR2 FQNEAQ (reference sequence). The V and J ends lost 5 bases and 7 bases respectively, with 18 bases between them. The CDR3 sequence is 14 residues long. The CDR3 DNA is TGTGCCAGCAGCCCCCCCGGGACAAGGGTTGAGCAGTACTTC. It is translated as CASSPPGTRVEQYF.

The V and J genes are TRBV18 and TRBJ2-5; 14 bases are shared with TRBD2. The V gene's germline CDR1 is KGHSH and CDR2 LQKENI. The V and J ends lost 6 bases and 1 base, in that order; junction bases with no gene match: 13. This CDR3 is 19 amino acids long. The DNA for the CDR3 is TGTGCCAGCTCCCCCCTGGGGACTAGCGGGAGAGGGGGCCAAGAGACCCAGTACTTC. Protein: CASSPLGTSGRGGQETQYF. Full variable domain (remainder filled in from reference TRBV18 and TRBJ2-5): NAGVMQNPRHLVRRRGQEARLRCSPMKGHSHVYWYRQLPEEGLKFMVYLQKENIIDESGMPKERFSAEFPKEGPSILRIQQVVRGDSAAYFCASSPLGTSGRGGQETQYFGPGTRLLVL.

V usage is TRBV27 and J usage is TRBJ1-1; 7 bases map to TRBD1. J was trimmed by 6 bases and V by 4 bases; bases with no gene match: 2. Germline assignment: CDR1 MNHEY and CDR2 SMNVEV (reference sequence). The CDR3 contains 12 residues. The CDR3 DNA follows: TGTGCCAGCAGTTCAGGGGGACCTGAAGCTTTCTTT. Protein product: CASSSGGPEAFF.

The chain uses TRBV12-2 and TRBJ2-1; TRBD2 reflects the table's D call only, with no check against the DNA. TRBV12-2 corresponds to a pseudogene. CDR3 length equals 17 residues. CDR3 coding DNA: TGTGCAAGTCGCTTAGCGCGGTTGCGTAACTCCTACAATGAGCAGTTCTTC. Encoded protein: CASRLARLRNSYNEQFF.

This clone turned up a few times. The gene calls are TRBV6-2 or TRBV6-3 and TRBJ1-1; D is unresolved. Trimming left V 5 bases short and J 2 bases short, with 6 bases between. Per germline, CDR1 MNHEY and CDR2 SVGEGT. The CDR3 length is 12 residues. The CDR3 loop reads CASSPINTEAFF. The CDR3 DNA reads as TGTGCCAGCAGTCCAATTAACACTGAAGCTTTCTTT.

The chain combines TRBV4-1 with TRBJ2-3; D is perhaps TRBD2 (6 bases). V lost 2 bases to trimming and J lost 0 bases, with 18 bases between them. Germline V gene sequence: CDR1 MGHRA, CDR2 YSYEKL. The CDR3 sequence is 18 residues long. CDR3 protein: CASSQPLGGHPSTDTQYF. CDR3 bases: TGCGCCAGCAGCCAACCCCTAGGAGGGCACCCTAGCACAGATACGCAGTATTTT.

The rearrangement joins TRBV9 to TRBJ2-1; D is unresolved. The germline gives CDR1 SGDLS, CDR2 YYNGEE. This CDR3 is built from 14 residues. V lost 0 bases and J lost 2, with 6 bases in between. The CDR3 protein is CASSVEPTYNEQFF. CDR3 nucleotide sequence: TGTGCCAGCAGCGTAGAACCAACCTACAATGAGCAGTTCTTC. The entire variable domain, with the rest obtained from reference TRBV9 and TRBJ2-1, is as follows: DSGVTQTPKHLITATGQRVTLRCSPRSGDLSVYWYQQSLDQGLQFLIQYYNGEERAKGNILERFSAQQFPDLHSELNLSSLELGDSALYFCASSVEPTYNEQFFGPGTRLTVL.

The rearrangement links TRBV19 to TRBJ1-2; 9 bases map to TRBD1. Germline lookup yields CDR1 LNHDA and CDR2 SQIVND (reference sequence). There are 13 residues in the CDR3. The V segment lost 7 bases and the J segment 8 bases; nucleotides outside the gene matches: 8. The CDR3: CASTRRDREGYTF. The CDR3 coding sequence is TGTGCCAGTACTAGGAGGGACAGGGAAGGCTACACCTTC. Full variable domain (outside the CDR3, taken from reference TRBV19 and TRBJ1-2): DGGITQSPKYLFRKEGQNVTLSCEQNLNHDAMYWYRQDPGQGLRLIYYSQIVNDFQKGDIAEGYSVSREKKESFPLTVTSAQKNPTAFYLCASTRRDREGYTFGSGTRLTVV.

This rearrangement joins TRBV5-1 to TRBJ1-2; weak D call: TRBD1 (5 bases). V dropped 5 bases and J dropped 4 bases, with 18 bases sitting between them. Germline V gene lookup returns CDR1 SGHRS and CDR2 YFSETQ. This CDR3 has 15 amino acids. For the CDR3, the DNA is TGCGCCAGCAGGGGAGACGGCGTACAGGTCTATGGCTACACCTTC. Translated: CASRGDGVQVYGYTF. Variable domain in full (rest from reference TRBV5-1 and TRBJ1-2): KAGVTQTPRYLIKTRGQQVTLSCSPISGHRSVSWYQQTPGQGLQFLFEYFSETQRNKGNFPGRFSGRQFSNSRSEMNVSTLELGDSALYLCASRGDGVQVYGYTFGSGTRLTVV.

The rearrangement uses TRBV29-1 and TRBJ2-7; maybe TRBD2 (5 bases). Germline CDR1 is SQVTM and CDR2 is ANQGSEA. The CDR3 contains 15 residues. V was pared by 4 bases and J by 0 bases, with 16 bases between. The CDR3 region is CSVGPLEASSYEQYF. In DNA form, the CDR3 reads TGCAGCGTTGGCCCCTTGGAGGCGAGCTCCTACGAGCAGTACTTC.

V and J are TRBV23-1 and TRBJ1-5; weak D call: TRBD1 (6 bases). TRBV23-1 carries the ORF label, with uncertain function. The V gene lost 2 bases and the J gene lost 9 bases, with 23 bases spanning the gap. The CDR3 length is 17 residues. CDR3 coding DNA: TGCGCCAGCAGTCAACCCTTTGGGGGCCAGGGGAGAGTGCCCCAGCATTTT. It codes for CASSQPFGGQGRVPQHF.

The V and J genes are TRBV7-3 and TRBJ2-3, with a weak D call TRBD2 (5 bases). This CDR3 is built from 15 residues. V lost 5 bases, J lost 2 bases, and 14 bases lay in between. Per germline, CDR1 SGHTA and CDR2 FQGTGA. In DNA form, the CDR3 reads TGTGCCAGCAGCCCCGGACTTCTTTTCACAGATACGCAGTATTTT. Translation gives CASSPGLLFTDTQYF.